This T cell receptor beta chain derives from a study of cytomegalovirus exposure and HLA in healthy donors. The study ran its PCR with 60 Vbeta and 13 Jbeta primers. TCRdb's table, derived via immunoSEQ multiplex PCR, lists solely in-frame clones and lacks some. The data contain some 120,000 clones, 81% of them singletons. The CDR3 runs to 15 residues. Germline-derived CDR1 and CDR2 are SEHNR and FQNEAQ (reference sequence). On this clone itself: One junction end does not reproduce the germline sequence, and a read error may be involved.

Material: PBMCs. The chain is built from TRBV7-9 and TRBJ2-7, with D possibly matching TRBD2 (6 bases). The origin of this receptor is a woman aged 30 to 39 in good health and CMV-seronegative. CDR3 protein: CSSSSGLPGTYEQYF. Written as DNA, the CDR3 is TGTTCCAGCAGCTCGGGACTCCCTGGGACCTACGAGCAGTACTTC.